The 7 T cell receptor beta chains presented below share a single source sample, sequenced in a study of blood T cells in healthy people across ages. The use of a sample-barcoded 5' primer and a J-beta primer mix characterized a second PCR of roughly 6 to 11 cycles. TCRdb ran MiXCR on the 5' RACE reads and lists one entry per CDR3 protein. Of 800,000 or so distinct CDR3 sequences listed, around a quarter are singletons. In addition, the sample was reused for a study of T cells of mothers and their children.

The source material was blood. The receptor set was obtained from a boy aged 10-17 years in good health.

This clonotype was seen more than once but under ten times. The CDR3 sequence: CASSTMGAGELFF. CDR3 sequence (DNA): TGTGCCAGCAGTACCATGGGGGCCGGGGAGCTGTTTTTT. The gene calls are TRBV12-3 or TRBV12-4 and TRBJ2-2; D could derive from TRBD1 or TRBD2 (5 bases each). The CDR3 is made up of 13 amino acids. V was clipped by 5 bases and J by 6 bases, with 10 bases between them.

The rearrangement joins TRBV7-2 to TRBJ2-1; TRBD2 aligns across 13 bases. Germline values: CDR1 SGHTA, CDR2 FQGNSA. The CDR3 runs 15 residues. Trimming took 5 bases from V and 14 from J; bases not matched to a gene: 12. As DNA, the CDR3 is TGTGCCAGCAGCCGTCTAGGGACTAGCGGGATGGGGGAGTTCTTC. This translates into CASSRLGTSGMGEFF.

In nucleotides, the CDR3 is TGTGCCAGCAGCTTAGACAGGGGATTTGCACCCCTCCACTTT. Protein product: CASSLDRGFAPLHF. The rearrangement links TRBV7-2 to TRBJ1-6, with 7 bases lining up with TRBD1. V was pared by 1 base and J by 11 bases, with 5 bases of the junction left unmatched. The CDR3 sequence is 14 residues long. Per germline, CDR1 SGHTA and CDR2 FQGNSA.

The V call is TRBV7-2, the J call TRBJ2-5; D perhaps matches TRBD1 (5 bases). The CDR3 spans 13 residues. Germline V gives CDR1 SGHTA, CDR2 FQGNSA. V dropped 3 bases and J dropped 4 bases, with 9 bases sitting between them. CDR3 loop: CASSFQGPETQYF. The CDR3 DNA follows: TGTGCCAGCAGCTTCCAGGGTCCAGAGACCCAGTACTTC.

The sample holds a few counts of this clonotype. The rearrangement links TRBV6-2 or TRBV6-3 to TRBJ2-7; 9 nucleotides match TRBD1. Germline CDR1 and CDR2: MNHEY and SVGEGT. This CDR3 is 14 amino acids long. The junction had 6 bases not matched to a gene; V was cut back by 8 bases and J by 1 base. Written as DNA, the CDR3 is TGTGCCAGCTCGGACAGGGGACGTTCCTACGAGCAGTACTTC. Its translation: CASSDRGRSYEQYF.

In the case of this clonotype: At one of its ends the junction is not consistent with the germline gene, which may arise from a read error. The chain couples TRBV28 to TRBJ2-6; TRBD1 is a possible D gene (6 bases). This CDR3 contains 14 residues. Germline-derived CDR1 and CDR2 are MDHEN and SYDVKM. For the CDR3, the DNA is TGTGCCGGCAGTGGGGGCACTGGGGCCAACGTCCTGACTTTC. Its translation: CAGSGGTGANVLTF.

The rearrangement joins TRBV20-1 to TRBJ2-3, with 9 positions matching TRBD2. The CDR3 contains 14 residues. Germline assignment: CDR1 DFQATT and CDR2 SNEGSKA (reference sequence). V was clipped by 5 bases and J by 6 bases; unmatched bases: 9. As DNA, the CDR3 is TGCAGTGCTCACAGTAGCGGGGGTTCGGATACGCAGTATTTT. The encoded protein is CSAHSSGGSDTQYF.